This TCR beta chain stems from a study of blood T cell repertoires in COVID-19. Across the study: Spain, Italy and the United States supplied samples that represented acute and convalescent COVID-19. Nucleic acid was either cDNA or gDNA, and it came from T cells, B-cell-depleted T cells, or PBMCs.

Trimming removed 3 bases from V and 2 bases from J; junction bases left unmatched: 3. The CDR3 is made up of 14 amino acids. CDR1 and CDR2 from the germline V gene are LNHDA and SQIVND (reference sequence). TCRdb's copy holds only in-frame clones and misses some; the assay was immunoSEQ multiplex PCR. The sample has around 250,000 clones, 75% to 95% seen once. Grouping used clinical history reported by participants in a survey and questionnaire. Before they entered the study, exposed participants had met a COVID-19 case within 2 weeks. Sample: PBMCs or T cells enriched from blood (not recorded which). This clonotype was sampled from a middle-aged man who had been exposed to COVID-19. V usage is TRBV19 and J usage is TRBJ2-7; 8 bases align to TRBD1. For the CDR3, the DNA is TGTGCCAGTAGTATGACAGGGGAAACCTACGAGCAGTACTTC. Translating it yields CASSMTGETYEQYF.